The rows below give T cell receptor beta chains drawn from one sample of a study. TCRdb fed the 5' RACE reads into MiXCR, producing one record per CDR3 protein. The sample includes some 32,000 distinct CDR3 sequences, roughly 30% of them seen just once. Sequencing was done on a sample of tumor-infiltrating Tregs sorted from the breast tumor. The receptors shown here come from a female donor with breast cancer. The CDR3 runs from the conserved cysteine through the conserved F or W. The D gene is left open where the match is weak. Size is stated for part of the rows, as once, few or many counts, or as a class when the clone is expanded.

many TRBJ2-2 TRBV7-2 - CASSLTTTITGELFF TGTGCCAGCAGCCTAACCACGACGATCACCGGGGAGCTGTTTTTT
- TRBJ2-1 TRBV29-1 - CSGRGIKETQFF TGCAGCGGAAGGGGTATTAAAGAAACCCAGTTCTTC
- TRBJ1-2 TRBV6-5 TRBD1 CASRPQGAGGYTF TGTGCCAGCAGGCCGCAGGGGGCAGGTGGCTACACCTTC
many TRBJ2-1 TRBV11-2 - CASSLRGALNEQFF TGTGCCAGCAGCTTAAGGGGCGCGCTGAATGAGCAGTTCTTC
medium-sized TRBJ1-1 TRBV4-1 TRBD1 CASSAGTGGTWNTEAFF TGCGCCAGCAGCGCCGGGACAGGGGGTACCTGGAACACTGAAGCTTTCTTT
many TRBJ2-4 TRBV4-1 - CASSQVGASLAKNIQYF TGCGCCAGCAGCCAAGTAGGGGCGAGCCTAGCCAAAAACATTCAGTACTTC
many TRBJ1-2 TRBV7-9 - CASSPDSYYGYTF TGTGCCAGCAGCCCGGACAGCTACTATGGCTACACCTTC
many TRBJ2-3 TRBV5-1 - CASSLAGIAGDTQYF TGCGCCAGCAGCTTGGCAGGGATTGCGGGAGATACGCAGTATTTT
many TRBJ2-3 TRBV5-1 TRBD2 CASSLGLAGGPDTQYF TGCGCCAGCAGCTTGGGACTAGCGGGAGGCCCAGATACGCAGTATTTT
few TRBJ1-1 TRBV6-5 - CASSYRGGNTEAFF TGTGCCAGCAGTTACAGGGGCGGGAACACTGAAGCTTTCTTT
many TRBJ2-1 TRBV5-1 TRBD2 CASSLDPLAGGVSEQFF TGCGCCAGCAGCTTGGATCCCCTAGCGGGAGGCGTCAGTGAGCAGTTCTTC
- TRBJ2-7 TRBV6-1 - CASSEGGRGYEQYF TGTGCCAGCAGTGAAGGGGGTAGGGGTTACGAGCAGTACTTC
- TRBJ2-1 TRBV20-1 TRBD2 CSARDRKLAGGSSEQFF TGCAGTGCTAGAGACCGAAAACTAGCGGGAGGATCCAGTGAGCAGTTCTTC
- TRBJ2-1 TRBV20-1 - CSAESLWSSYNEQFF TGCAGTGCTGAGAGCCTTTGGAGCTCCTACAATGAGCAGTTCTTC
many TRBJ1-5 TRBV6-6 - CASTRSNQPQHF TGTGCCAGCACCCGCTCAAATCAGCCCCAGCATTTT
few TRBJ2-1 TRBV7-9 - CASSRDLLYNEQFF TGTGCCAGCAGCCGGGACTTACTATACAATGAGCAGTTCTTC
few TRBJ2-3 TRBV29-1 TRBD1 CSVEAADRAGDTQYF TGCAGCGTTGAAGCCGCGGACAGGGCAGGAGATACGCAGTATTTT
medium-sized TRBJ1-2 TRBV6-6 - CASSLGGANYGYTF TGTGCCAGCAGTTTAGGAGGGGCTAACTATGGCTACACCTTC
- TRBJ2-1 TRBV7-3 TRBD2 CASSLTRASGGIGNEQFF TGTGCCAGCAGCTTAACGAGGGCTAGCGGGGGAATAGGTAATGAGCAGTTCTTC
- TRBJ2-7 TRBV4-1 TRBD2 CASSQLLAGRYEQYF TGCGCCAGCAGCCAATTACTAGCGGGCCGCTACGAGCAGTACTTC
many TRBJ1-1 TRBV18 - CASSPDRASTEAFF TGTGCCAGCTCTCCAGACCGGGCAAGCACTGAAGCTTTCTTT
medium-sized TRBJ2-3 TRBV5-1 TRBD1 CASSSTGTGVADTQYF TGCGCCAGCAGCTCGACCGGGACAGGGGTAGCAGATACGCAGTATTTT